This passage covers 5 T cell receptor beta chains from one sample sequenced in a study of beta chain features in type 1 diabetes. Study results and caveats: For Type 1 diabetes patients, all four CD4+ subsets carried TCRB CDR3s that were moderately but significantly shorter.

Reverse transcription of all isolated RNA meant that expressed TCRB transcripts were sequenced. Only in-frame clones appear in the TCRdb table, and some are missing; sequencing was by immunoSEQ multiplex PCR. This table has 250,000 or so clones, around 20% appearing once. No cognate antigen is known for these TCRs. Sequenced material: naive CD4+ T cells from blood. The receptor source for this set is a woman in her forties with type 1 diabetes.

The DNA for the CDR3 is TGTGCCAGCAGTTCCAATACCGGGACTCCGGAAGGGCAGCCCCAGCATTTT. As protein: CASSSNTGTPEGQPQHF. The genes are TRBV2 and TRBJ1-5, with D tentatively TRBD1 (5 bases). The V end was cut by 5 bases, the J end by 7 bases, with 24 bases between. The CDR3 contains 17 residues. CDR1 is SNHLY, CDR2 FYNNEI, per germline.

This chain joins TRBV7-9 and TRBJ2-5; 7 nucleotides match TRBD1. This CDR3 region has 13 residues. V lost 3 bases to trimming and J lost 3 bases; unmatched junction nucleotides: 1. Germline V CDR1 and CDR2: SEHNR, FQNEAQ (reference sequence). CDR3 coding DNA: TGTGCCAGCAGCTTCACAGGGGAAGAGACCCAGTACTTC. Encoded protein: CASSFTGEETQYF. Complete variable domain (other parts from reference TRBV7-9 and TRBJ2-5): DTGVSQNPRHKITKRGQNVTFRCDPISEHNRLYWYRQTLGQGPEFLTYFQNEAQLEKSRLLSDRFSAERPKGSFSTLEIQRTEQGDSAMYLCASSFTGEETQYFGPGTRLLVL.

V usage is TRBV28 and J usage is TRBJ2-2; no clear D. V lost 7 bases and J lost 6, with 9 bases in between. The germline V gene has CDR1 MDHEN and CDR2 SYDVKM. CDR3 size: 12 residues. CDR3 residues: CASTPTAGELFF. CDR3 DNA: TGTGCCAGCACCCCCACGGCCGGGGAGCTGTTTTTT.

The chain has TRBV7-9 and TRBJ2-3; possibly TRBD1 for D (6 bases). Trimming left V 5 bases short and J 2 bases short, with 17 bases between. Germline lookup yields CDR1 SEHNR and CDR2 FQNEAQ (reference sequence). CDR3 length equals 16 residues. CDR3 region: CASSKTRDILTDTQYF. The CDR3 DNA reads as TGTGCCAGCAGCAAGACCCGGGACATACTCACAGATACGCAGTATTTT.

In nucleotides, the CDR3 is TGTGCCAGCAGCGGGCCAATGTCGGGAGCTTTCTTT. It is translated as CASSGPMSGAFF. V is TRBV9 and J is TRBJ1-1; no clear D gene. This CDR3 is 12 amino acids long. V was clipped by 3 bases and J by 10 bases, with 13 bases between them. Germline-derived CDR1 and CDR2 are SGDLS and YYNGEE. Combining the CDR3 with reference TRBV9 and TRBJ1-1 gives the whole variable domain DSGVTQTPKHLITATGQRVTLRCSPRSGDLSVYWYQQSLDQGLQFLIQYYNGEERAKGNILERFSAQQFPDLHSELNLSSLELGDSALYFCASSGPMSGAFFGQGTRLTVV.